This T cell receptor beta chain was recorded in a study of T-cell memory formation after mild COVID-19 (dated by TCRdb to 2020 to 2023). At the level of the whole study: TCR sequence clusters from the two donors were largely donor specific. In two donors, T-cell clones that expanded and contracted after mild COVID-19 were tracked by sequencing TCRalpha and TCRbeta repertoires over time. Two young, previously healthy adult volunteers made up the cohort, one male and one female. Beyond this particular receptor, the publication reports: Clones contracting from day 15 to 85 had balanced CD4/CD8 phenotypes, while a second wave expanding from day 15 to 37 was biased towards CD4+. Contracting CD4+ clones were found mainly in CM and EM memory subsets, while CD8+ clones were enriched in EMRA. The second-wave clones that peaked on day 37 were not confirmed to be SARS-CoV-2 specific. Some responding clones were found in pre-infection memory, which suggests that pre-existing cross-reactive memory T cells took part in the SARS-CoV-2 response. The study included only a couple of mild cases, and larger cohorts that include severe cases with pre-infection samples were judged to be necessary.

Instrument used: Illumina NovaSeq 6000. TCRalpha and TCRbeta cDNA libraries were built by 5'RACE with constant-segment primers, adding sample barcodes and unique molecular identifiers. RNA was extracted from every sample with Trizol reagent. Amplification of the libraries took two PCR steps, and the second step added a second sample barcode plus Illumina TruSeq adapters. The libraries were sequenced on an Illumina NovaSeq using 2 x 150 bp paired-end reads. As for how the authors treated the data: The reads were demultiplexed and collapsed into UMI-guided consensus sequences using migec v1.2.7. With mixcr v2.1.11, UMI consensuses were aligned to TRA and TRB V and J templates and assembled into clonotypes. Expanded or contracted clonotypes were those called significant by both edgeR and NoisET, with noise models trained on biological replicates. For edgeR calls, the cutoffs were a false discovery rate-adjusted p below 0.01 and a log2 fold-change threshold of 1. PCA with hierarchical clustering of max-normalized trajectories of the 1000 most abundant clonotypes was used as exploratory dynamics analysis. Separately sequenced CD4+ and CD8+ repertoires were used to assign the CD4 or CD8 phenotype of responding clones. TCRdb cleaned the public reads at Q25 with fastp, built clones with MiXCR and kept in-frame beta chains. Merged by CDR3 protein, the rows form single entries marked with the most common genes and DNA. In this record, the V and J calls reflect TCRdb's handling and not the investigators' own analysis. The sample table shows about 560,000 distinct CDR3 sequences, and less than 25% are seen once. The ten largest clones take up about 8.2% of the sample.

Ficoll-Paque density gradient centrifugation was the method used to isolate PBMCs. Taken from cysteine to phenylalanine, the CDR3 has 14 residues. CDR3 DNA is the only sequence kept; it has 42 bases, read in frame from the first base. Trimming leaves V shorter by 4 bases and J shorter by 8 bases, with the junction holding 9 bases beyond the gene matches. Via the germline V gene, CDR1 is KGHDR and CDR2 SFDVKD. In the case of this clonotype: Its binding antigen is unknown. One base away there is no much larger clone; base qualities are not given.

This clonotype originated in an adult woman who had mild COVID-19 (a few samples of this study predate the infection). The sample titles of this study are shuffled in the database, so cell type and time point are left out; the donor was told from shared clones. The chain is made from TRBV24-1 and TRBJ1-2; a stretch of 7 junction bases matches TRBD1. Sequencing was performed on PBMCs or a T cell subset sorted from them (not recorded which). The bases read TGTGCCACCAGTGACCCGGGACAGCCCAGAGGCTACACCTTC. This translates into CATSDPGQPRGYTF.